This T cell receptor (beta chain) appears in the sequencing data of a study of human T cells and chemical hapten exposure. Time point noted: patch test 2, 6 weeks after DPC sensitization. Treatment of the sample: therapeutic diphenylcyclopropenone sensitization with weekly scalp DPC. This CDR3 comprises 13 residues. Germline V lookup: CDR1 ENHRY, CDR2 SYGVKD. V lost 6 bases, J lost 6 bases, and 14 bases lay in between. TCRdb recomputed calls from the RACE reads with MiXCR, one row per CDR3 protein. The table records about 78,000 distinct CDR3 sequences, 8.5% of them present only once. At least ten counts were recorded for this clonotype.

The rearrangement joins TRBV10-3 to TRBJ1-2, with D maybe TRBD1 (6 bases). The TCR was taken from a woman in her fifties or sixties with alopecia areata. Some clones in this sample may be carry-over from other donors' samples. The sample in question was whole blood, obtained in connection with sensitization to the hapten diphenylcyclopropenone (DPC). The CDR3 here is CAIRETGSDGYTF. CDR3 sequence (DNA): TGTGCCATCAGGGAAACAGGGTCGGATGGCTACACCTTC.